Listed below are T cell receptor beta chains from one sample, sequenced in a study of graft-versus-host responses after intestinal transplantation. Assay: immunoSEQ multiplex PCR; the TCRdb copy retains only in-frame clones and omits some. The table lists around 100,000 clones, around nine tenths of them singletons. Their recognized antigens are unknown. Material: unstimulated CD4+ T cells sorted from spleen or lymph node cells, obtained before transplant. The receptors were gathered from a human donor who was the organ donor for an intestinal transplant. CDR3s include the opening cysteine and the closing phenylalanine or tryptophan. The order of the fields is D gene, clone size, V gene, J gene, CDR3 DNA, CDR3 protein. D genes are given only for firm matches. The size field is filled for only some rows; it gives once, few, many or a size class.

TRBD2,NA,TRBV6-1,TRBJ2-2,TGTGCCAGCAGTGAACTGGGAGGGCGAGTTCCCGGGGAGCTGTTTTTT,CASSELGGRVPGELFF
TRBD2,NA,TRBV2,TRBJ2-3,TGTGCCAGCAGTAGAGATTACTCAAGCGGGGCAGATACGCAGTATTTT,CASSRDYSSGADTQYF
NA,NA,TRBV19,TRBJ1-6,TGTGCCAGTAGTAGGAGTCAGGGGAATTCACCCCTCCACTTT,CASSRSQGNSPLHF
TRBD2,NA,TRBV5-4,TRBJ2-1,TGTGCCAGCAGCTTGGAGGCTAGCGGGTCCTACAATGAGCAGTTCTTC,CASSLEASGSYNEQFF
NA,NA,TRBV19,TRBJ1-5,TGTGCCAGTAGTATTGTAATTAGCAATCAGCCCCAGCATTTT,CASSIVISNQPQHF
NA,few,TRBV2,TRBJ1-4,TGTGCCAGCAGTCCGGAAAATGAAAAACTGTTTTTT,CASSPENEKLFF
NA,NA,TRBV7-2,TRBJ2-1,TGTGCCAGCAGCTTAGAAGTCCTCCACAATGAGCAGTTCTTC,CASSLEVLHNEQFF
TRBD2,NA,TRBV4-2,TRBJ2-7,TGTGCCAGCAGCCCCTTAGCGGGAGACCACGAGCAGTACTTC,CASSPLAGDHEQYF
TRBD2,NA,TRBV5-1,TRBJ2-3,TGCGCCAGCAGCTTCTACCTAGCGGGCGGCACAGATACGCAGTATTTT,CASSFYLAGGTDTQYF
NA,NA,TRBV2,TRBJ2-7,TGTGCCAGCAGTGAACTGGTGGCTAGCGTAAGCTACGAGCAGTACTTC,CASSELVASVSYEQYF
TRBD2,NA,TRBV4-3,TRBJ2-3,TGCGCCAGCAGCCAAGGGCGGGGGGGCACAGATACGCAGTATTTT,CASSQGRGGTDTQYF
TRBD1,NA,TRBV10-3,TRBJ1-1,TGTGCCGTCTTTTCCGGGACAGGGGGCAGCGGAGGCACTGAAGCTTTCTTT,CAVFSGTGGSGGTEAFF
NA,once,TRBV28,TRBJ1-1,TGTGCCAGCAGCCCACCGGGTGGGCGCCTTACTGAAGCTTTCTTT,CASSPPGGRLTEAFF
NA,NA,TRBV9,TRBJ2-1,TGTGCCAGCAGCGTAGTTGGCAGCAATGAGCAGTTCTTC,CASSVVGSNEQFF
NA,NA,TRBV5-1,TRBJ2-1,TGCGCCAGCAGCTTAGCGGCTAGCTCCTACAATGAGCAGTTCTTC,CASSLAASSYNEQFF
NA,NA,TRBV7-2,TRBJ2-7,TGTGCCAGCAGCTTAGAGGGGGGGAGGATATACGAGCAGTACTTC,CASSLEGGRIYEQYF
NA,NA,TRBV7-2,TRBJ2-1,TGTGCCAGCAGCCAGGGGCTAGCGTACTACAATGAGCAGTTCTTC,CASSQGLAYYNEQFF
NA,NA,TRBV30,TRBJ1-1,TGTGCCTGGAGTCCGGACCCCTATGCAAGAGTGAACACTGAAGCTTTCTTT,CAWSPDPYARVNTEAFF
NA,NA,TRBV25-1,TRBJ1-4,TGTGCCAGCAGTGACAAGAATGAAAAACTGTTTTTT,CASSDKNEKLFF
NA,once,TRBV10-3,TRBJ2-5,TGTGCCATCAGTGAGGTGGCGCGCAGGCTGCCGGAGACCCAGTACTTC,CAISEVARRLPETQYF
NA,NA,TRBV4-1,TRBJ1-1,TGCGCCAGCAGCCACCGGGCCCAGAACCCTGAAGCTTTCTTT,CASSHRAQNPEAFF
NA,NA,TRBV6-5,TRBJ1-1,TGTGCCAGCACAGGGTGGGGCACTGAAGCTTTCTTT,CASTGWGTEAFF
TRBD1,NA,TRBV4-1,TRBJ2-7,TGCGCCAGCAGCCCCTATTTAACAGGGGGCCCCTACGAGCAGTACTTC,CASSPYLTGGPYEQYF
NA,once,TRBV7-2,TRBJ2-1,TGTGCCAGCAGCTTAGGACAGGACAATGAGCAGTTCTTC,CASSLGQDNEQFF
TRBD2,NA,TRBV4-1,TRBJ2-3,TGCGCCAGCAGCCAAGAGGTCGGACTAGCGGAGGCCCTCACAGATACGCAGTATTTT,CASSQEVGLAEALTDTQYF
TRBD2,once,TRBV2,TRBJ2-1,TGTGCCAGCAGGCCCAGGACTAGCGGTAATGAGCAGTTCTTC,CASRPRTSGNEQFF
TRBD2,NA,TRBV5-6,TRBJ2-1,TGTGCCAGCAGCTCATTGGGAGGGCCCTACAATGAGCAGTTCTTC,CASSSLGGPYNEQFF
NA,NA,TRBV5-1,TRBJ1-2,TGCGCCAGCAGCGAAAGGCCTGGCGGTGGCTACACCTTC,CASSERPGGGYTF
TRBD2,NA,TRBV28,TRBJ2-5,TGTGCCAGCAGTTTAGGGCTAGCGGGAGTAGAGACCCAGTACTTC,CASSLGLAGVETQYF
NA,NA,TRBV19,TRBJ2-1,TGTGCCAGTAGTATAGATACGTACAATGAGCAGTTCTTC,CASSIDTYNEQFF
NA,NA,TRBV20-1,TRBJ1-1,TGCAGTGCCCGGAAAAATGAGGCTTTCTTT,CSARKNEAFF
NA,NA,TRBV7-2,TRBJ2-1,TGTGCCAGCACCTATACAGCCGCCTACAATGAGCAGTTCTTC,CASTYTAAYNEQFF
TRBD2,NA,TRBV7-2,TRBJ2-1,TGTGCCAGCACCCCTTCGGCGGGGGGGACGAATGAGCAGTTCTTC,CASTPSAGGTNEQFF
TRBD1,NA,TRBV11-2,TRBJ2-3,TGTGCCAGCAGACGAAAAGGGACAGGGAGCACAGATACGCAGTATTTT,CASRRKGTGSTDTQYF
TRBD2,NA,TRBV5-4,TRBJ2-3,TGTGCCAGCAGCCTCCCTAGCGGGCTTATGGCAGATACGCAGTATTTT,CASSLPSGLMADTQYF
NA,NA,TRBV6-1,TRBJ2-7,TGTGCCAGCAGCCGACAAGACTCCTACGAGCAGTACTTC,CASSRQDSYEQYF
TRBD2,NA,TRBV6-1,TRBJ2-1,TGTGCCAGCAGTGGTCGACTAGCGGGAGGCTATGAGCAGTTCTTC,CASSGRLAGGYEQFF
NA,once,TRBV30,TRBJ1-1,TGTGCCTGGATAGGGGGATGGACTGAAGCTTTCTTT,CAWIGGWTEAFF
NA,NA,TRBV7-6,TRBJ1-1,TGTGCTAGCAGCTTGGGACCCCACACTGAAGCTTTCTTT,CASSLGPHTEAFF
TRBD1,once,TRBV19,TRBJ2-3,TGTGCCAGTAGCCCAGCCGGGACAGGGGGGGCAGATACGCAGTATTTT,CASSPAGTGGADTQYF
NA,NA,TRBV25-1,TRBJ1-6,TGTGCCAGCAATGGGGGGGGGAATTCACCCCTCCACTTT,CASNGGGNSPLHF
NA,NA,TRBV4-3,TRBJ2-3,TGCGCCAGCAGTCGGGGGACCAGCACAGATACGCAGTATTTT,CASSRGTSTDTQYF
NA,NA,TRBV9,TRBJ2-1,TGTGCCAGCAGCATAAACAATGAGCAGTTCTTC,CASSINNEQFF
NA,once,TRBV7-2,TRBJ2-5,TGTGCCAGCAGCTTACTGTCTGATTGGGACGGGACCCAGTACTTC,CASSLLSDWDGTQYF
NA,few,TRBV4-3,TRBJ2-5,TGCGCCAGCAGCCAAGCTGGACGGCCGGAGACCCAGTACTTC,CASSQAGRPETQYF